The 24 T cell receptor beta chains below come from one sample, sequenced in a study of CD8+ T cells in alopecia areata. TCR sequencing used cDNA made by reverse transcription of extracted RNA. Generated by immunoSEQ multiplex PCR, the TCRdb table keeps only in-frame clones and is missing some. This table has around 60,000 clones, around 42% appearing once. Treatment in this sample: oral pan-JAK inhibitor, 5-10 mg twice daily. The material sequenced was CD8+ T cells sorted from blood, taken around week 36, from a patient treated with tofacitinib. The receptors were sampled from a human donor with alopecia areata.

This chain connects TRBV9 to TRBJ1-1; D is unclear. The CDR3 runs to 13 residues. The germline CDR1 and CDR2 sequences are SGDLS and YYNGEE. V shed 3 bases and J shed 5 bases, with 11 bases lying between them. In nucleotides, the CDR3 is TGTGCCAGCAGCGGAGGGATAGCAACTGAAGCTTTCTTT. It is translated as CASSGGIATEAFF.

The chain carries TRBV9 and TRBJ2-1, with D perhaps TRBD2 (5 bases). V lost 3 bases and J lost 2, with 12 bases in between. This CDR3 region has 15 residues. The germline V gene encodes CDR1 SGDLS and CDR2 YYNGEE. CDR3 in amino acids: CASSAGRFAYNEQFF. In DNA, the CDR3 is TGTGCCAGCAGCGCTGGGAGATTCGCCTACAATGAGCAGTTCTTC. Using reference TRBV9 and TRBJ2-1 for the parts outside the CDR3, the full variable domain is DSGVTQTPKHLITATGQRVTLRCSPRSGDLSVYWYQQSLDQGLQFLIQYYNGEERAKGNILERFSAQQFPDLHSELNLSSLELGDSALYFCASSAGRFAYNEQFFGPGTRLTVL.

This chain connects TRBV4-1 to TRBJ1-1; D may be TRBD1 (6 bases). The CDR3 has 14 amino acids. CDR1 and CDR2 (germline): MGHRA, YSYEKL. V lost 1 base and J lost 0, with 6 bases in between. Here the CDR3 DNA reads TGCGCCAGCAGCCAAGGGACAGTGAACACTGAAGCTTTCTTT. Amino acid sequence: CASSQGTVNTEAFF.

The V call is TRBV11-2, the J call TRBJ2-1, with D perhaps matching TRBD1 or TRBD2 (6 bases each). Germline V lookup: CDR1 SGHAT, CDR2 FQNNGV. Trimming took off 1 base at V and 8 bases at J, with 12 bases between the two ends. CDR3 length: 14 amino acids. The CDR3: CASSLVGASDEQFF. The CDR3 coding sequence is TGTGCCAGCAGCTTAGTGGGGGCTAGCGATGAGCAGTTCTTC.

This clone showed up just a few times. The chain carries TRBV29-1 and TRBJ1-1; no firm D call. CDR3 length: 14 amino acids. CDR1 and CDR2 from the germline V gene are SQVTM and ANQGSEA. V was shortened by 5 bases and J by 1 base, with 14 bases between the two germline ends. This CDR3 is CSVPPGLQNTEAFF. The CDR3 nucleotides read TGCAGCGTTCCCCCCGGGTTACAGAACACTGAAGCTTTCTTT.

The chain employs TRBV11-2 and TRBJ2-5; a possible D gene is TRBD2 (5 bases). This CDR3 region has 14 residues. Germline CDR1 SGHAT, CDR2 FQNNGV. The V end was cut by 5 bases, the J end by 7 bases, with 17 bases between. In DNA, the CDR3 is TGTGCCAGCAGCCTCTCACTAGTCGGTTGGACCCAGTACTTC. Protein sequence: CASSLSLVGWTQYF.

The CDR3 here is CASLLGAGELFF. The CDR3 DNA reads TGTGCCAGCCTTCTAGGGGCCGGGGAGCTGTTTTTT. The genes are TRBV27 and TRBJ2-2; weak D call: TRBD1 (5 bases). Trimming left V 8 bases short and J 6 bases short, with 10 bases between. The germline V gene encodes CDR1 MNHEY and CDR2 SMNVEV (reference sequence). The CDR3 loop spans 12 amino acids.

This clone was seen a few times. Other DNA sequences from this sample encode an identical CDR3 as well. The V and J genes are TRBV5-1 and TRBJ2-7, with no clear D. Trimming took 0 bases from V and 5 from J, leaving 3 bases between them. The CDR3 length is 11 residues. Germline V CDR1 and CDR2: SGHRS, YFSETQ. The CDR3 DNA reads as TGCGCCAGCAGCTTGGGGGACGAGCAGTACTTC. The encoded protein is CASSLGDEQYF.

This chain joins TRBV29-1 and TRBJ2-2; maybe TRBD1 (6 bases). This CDR3 has 16 residues. Trimming removed 3 bases from V and 6 bases from J, with 20 bases in between. Germline CDR1 SQVTM, CDR2 ANQGSEA. This chain's CDR3 is CSVEGAGEGFAGELFF. The CDR3 DNA reads TGCAGCGTTGAGGGGGCAGGGGAAGGGTTCGCCGGGGAGCTGTTTTTT.

This chain connects TRBV27 to TRBJ2-5; D ambiguous. V lost 5 bases, J lost 2 bases, and 9 bases lay in between. Germline CDR1 and CDR2: MNHEY and SMNVEV (reference sequence). CDR3 size: 13 residues. CDR3 DNA: TGTGCCAGCAGTGTATACTCACAAGAGACCCAGTACTTC. It yields the protein CASSVYSQETQYF.

This chain uses TRBV7-9 with TRBJ2-3; D may be TRBD2 (6 bases). This CDR3 is 15 amino acids long. V dropped 5 bases and J dropped 3 bases, with 15 bases sitting between them. Germline V CDR1 and CDR2: SEHNR, FQNEAQ (reference sequence). The CDR3 bases are TGTGCCAGCAGCCATAGCGGAAAAGGGACAGATACGCAGTATTTT. Residues: CASSHSGKGTDTQYF.

This clone was detected only a few times. The gene calls are TRBV29-1 and TRBJ2-5; D call uncertain. The germline V and J ends were trimmed by 4 bases and 1 base, with 7 bases remaining between them. This CDR3 comprises 12 residues. Germline V CDR1 and CDR2: SQVTM, ANQGSEA. In nucleotides, the CDR3 is TGCAGCGTTGCCCTACCCCAAGAGACCCAGTACTTC. Its protein product is CSVALPQETQYF.

V gene TRBV4-1 combines with J gene TRBJ1-5; no firm D call. CDR1 MGHRA and CDR2 YSYEKL come from the germline V gene. Trimming cost V 1 base and J 2 bases, with 12 bases left between them. The CDR3 is 16 residues long. The CDR3 sequence is CASSQVVRVGNQPQHF. The CDR3 coding sequence is TGCGCCAGCAGCCAAGTTGTCCGGGTAGGCAATCAGCCCCAGCATTTT.

The sample holds a few counts of this clone. The chain joins TRBV30 to TRBJ2-5, with unresolved D. Germline V gives CDR1 GTSNPN, CDR2 SVGIG (reference sequence). V was clipped by 0 bases and J by 5 bases, with 10 bases between them. The CDR3 length is 13 residues. The CDR3 nucleotides are TGTGCCTGGAGTGTTGGAGTGGCGGAGACCCAGTACTTC. Translated: CAWSVGVAETQYF.

The chain combines TRBV6-1 with TRBJ2-2; the match to TRBD2 covers 13 bases. CDR1 and CDR2 from the germline V gene are MNHNS and SASEGT. The ends lost 6 bases at V and 6 bases at J; junction bases unmatched: 13. This CDR3 region has 18 residues. CDR3 coding DNA: TGTGCCAGCAGAGAACGGGGACTAGCGGGACCCCGTGCCGGGGAGCTGTTTTTT. Amino acid sequence: CASRERGLAGPRAGELFF.

The genes are TRBV7-2 and TRBJ2-7, with 7 positions matching TRBD1. J was trimmed by 2 bases and V by 2 bases; bases with no gene match: 0. The CDR3 runs to 13 residues. The germline V gene has CDR1 SGHTA and CDR2 FQGNSA. The CDR3 DNA reads as TGTGCCAGCAGCTTACAGGGGGCCTACGAGCAGTACTTC. It specifies CASSLQGAYEQYF.

The V call is TRBV6-1, the J call TRBJ1-1; tentatively, D is TRBD1 (5 bases). Looked up from germline, CDR1 is MNHNS and CDR2 is SASEGT. The CDR3 consists of 13 residues. V dropped 5 bases and J dropped 10 bases, with 17 bases sitting between them. The CDR3 spells CASSSGPGGRAFF. CDR3 DNA: TGTGCCAGCAGTTCGGGGCCCGGAGGTAGAGCTTTCTTT.

This chain links TRBV27 with TRBJ2-1; D gene uncertain. CDR3 size: 13 residues. Between the trimmed V and J ends, which lost 7 bases and 10 bases, there was a span of 17 bases. The germline V gene encodes CDR1 MNHEY and CDR2 SMNVEV (reference sequence). In DNA form, the CDR3 reads TGTGCCAGCACTTCGGTGAGATTTAACGAGCAGTTCTTC. This gives the protein CASTSVRFNEQFF.

The chain is built from TRBV30 and TRBJ2-2; D is perhaps TRBD2 (5 bases). The length of the CDR3 is 13 residues. Trimming took 5 bases from V and 6 from J, leaving 13 bases between them. The germline gives CDR1 GTSNPN, CDR2 SVGIG (reference sequence). The CDR3 sequence is CAWGYSVSGELFF. CDR3 in DNA: TGTGCCTGGGGCTATAGCGTCTCCGGGGAGCTGTTTTTT.

This rearrangement joins TRBV6-1 to TRBJ2-7; no clear D. CDR3 size: 13 residues. CDR1 and CDR2 (germline): MNHNS, SASEGT. V gave up 1 base and J gave up 0 bases, with 4 bases separating them. The CDR3 here is CASSEEVSYEQYF. CDR3 in DNA: TGTGCCAGCAGTGAAGAGGTCTCCTACGAGCAGTACTTC.

The genes are TRBV13 and TRBJ2-6; TRBD2 is a possible D gene (6 bases). The V gene's germline CDR1 is PRHDT and CDR2 FYEKMQ (reference sequence). The V and J ends lost 5 bases and 2 bases respectively, with 19 bases between them. This CDR3 region has 18 residues. For the CDR3, the DNA is TGTGCCAGCAGCACACGGCTGGAGGCGGGAACTGGGGCCAACGTCCTGACTTTC. Translating it yields CASSTRLEAGTGANVLTF. Full variable domain (outside the CDR3, taken from reference TRBV13 and TRBJ2-6): AAGVIQSPRHLIKEKRETATLKCYPIPRHDTVYWYQQGPGQDPQFLISFYEKMQSDKGSIPDRFSAQQFSDYHSELNMSSLELGDSALYFCASSTRLEAGTGANVLTFGAGSRLTVL.

This clone has only a few counts. V is TRBV6-1 and J is TRBJ2-4; 9 nucleotides line up with TRBD1. The J segment lost 8 bases and the V segment lost 10 bases, leaving 12 bases of the junction unmatched. CDR3 length: 14 residues. Germline values: CDR1 MNHNS, CDR2 SASEGT. CDR3 protein: CAIALTGGKDIQYF. The CDR3 DNA is TGTGCCATCGCCCTGACAGGGGGTAAGGACATTCAGTACTTC.

This clone was found a few times. The chain recombines TRBV29-1 with TRBJ2-7; 7 nucleotides agree with TRBD1. The CDR3 contains 14 residues. The J segment lost 5 bases and the V segment lost 4 bases, leaving 11 bases of the junction unmatched. From germline, CDR1 is SQVTM and CDR2 ANQGSEA. CDR3 coding DNA: TGCAGCGTTGCCTTAGGGGAAGGGGGCCACGAGCAGTACTTC. It yields the protein CSVALGEGGHEQYF.

Only a few counts were recorded for this clone. Within the sample, other DNA sequences also encode this same CDR3. V is TRBV30 and J is TRBJ2-2; unclear D gene. Trimming stripped 0 bases from V and 6 bases from J, with 2 bases between. The CDR3 spans 11 residues. Germline V gives CDR1 GTSNPN, CDR2 SVGIG (reference sequence). CDR3 DNA sequence: TGTGCCTGGAGTGTACCCGGGGAGCTGTTTTTT. Encoded protein: CAWSVPGELFF.